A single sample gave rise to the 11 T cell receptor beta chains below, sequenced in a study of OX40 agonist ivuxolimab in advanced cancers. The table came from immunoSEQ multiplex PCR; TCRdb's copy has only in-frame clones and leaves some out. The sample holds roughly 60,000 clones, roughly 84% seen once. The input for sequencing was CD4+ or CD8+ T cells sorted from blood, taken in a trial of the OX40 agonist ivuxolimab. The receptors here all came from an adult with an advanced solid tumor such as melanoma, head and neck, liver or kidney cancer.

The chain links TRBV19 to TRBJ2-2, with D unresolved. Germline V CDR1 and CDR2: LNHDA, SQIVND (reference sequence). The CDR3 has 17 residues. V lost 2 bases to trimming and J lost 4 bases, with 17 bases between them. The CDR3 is CASSILDGALRTGELFF. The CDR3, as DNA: TGTGCCAGTAGTATACTTGATGGAGCCCTCCGCACCGGGGAGCTGTTTTTT.

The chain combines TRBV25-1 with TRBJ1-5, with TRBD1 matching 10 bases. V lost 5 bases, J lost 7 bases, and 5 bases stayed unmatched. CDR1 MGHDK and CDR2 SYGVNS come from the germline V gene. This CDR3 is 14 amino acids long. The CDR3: CASSQGDRGQPQHF. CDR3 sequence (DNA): TGTGCCAGCAGTCAAGGGGACAGGGGACAGCCCCAGCATTTT. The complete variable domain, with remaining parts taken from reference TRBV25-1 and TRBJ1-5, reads EADIYQTPRYLVIGTGKKITLECSQTMGHDKMYWYQQDPGMELHLIHYSYGVNSTEKGDLSSESTVSRIRTEHFPLTLESARPSHTSQYLCASSQGDRGQPQHFGDGTRLSIL.

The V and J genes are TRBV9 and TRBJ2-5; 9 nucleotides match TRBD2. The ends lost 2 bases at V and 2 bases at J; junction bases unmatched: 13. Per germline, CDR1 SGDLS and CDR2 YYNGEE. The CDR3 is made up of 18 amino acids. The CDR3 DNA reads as TGTGCCAGCAGCGTCGCGGGGGGGGCCAGCGGGACGCAAGAGACCCAGTACTTC. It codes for CASSVAGGASGTQETQYF.

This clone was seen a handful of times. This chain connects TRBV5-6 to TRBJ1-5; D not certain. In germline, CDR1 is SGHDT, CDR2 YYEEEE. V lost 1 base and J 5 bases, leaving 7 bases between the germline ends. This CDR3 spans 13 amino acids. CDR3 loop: CASSLWKDQPQHF. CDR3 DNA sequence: TGTGCCAGCAGCTTGTGGAAAGATCAGCCCCAGCATTTT.

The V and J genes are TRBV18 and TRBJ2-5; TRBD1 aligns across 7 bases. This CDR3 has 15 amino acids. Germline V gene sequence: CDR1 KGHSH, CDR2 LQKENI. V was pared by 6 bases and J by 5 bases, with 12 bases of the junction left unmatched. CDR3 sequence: CASSPRQGASETQYF. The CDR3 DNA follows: TGTGCCAGCTCGCCTCGACAGGGTGCCTCCGAGACCCAGTACTTC.

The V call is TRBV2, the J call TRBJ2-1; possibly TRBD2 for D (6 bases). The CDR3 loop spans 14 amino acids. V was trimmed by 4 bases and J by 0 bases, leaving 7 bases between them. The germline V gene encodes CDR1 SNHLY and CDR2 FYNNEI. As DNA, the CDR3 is TGTGCCAGCAGTGTGGAGGGCTCCTACAATGAGCAGTTCTTC. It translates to CASSVEGSYNEQFF.

CDR3 sequence reads: CASSLTRQDSYEQYF. CDR3 nucleotide sequence: TGTGCCAGCAGCTTAACTAGACAGGACTCCTACGAGCAGTACTTC. The chain recombines TRBV7-8 with TRBJ2-5, with a weak D call TRBD1 (6 bases). The DNA end favors TRBJ2-7, so the J call may be wrong. The V gene's germline CDR1 is SGHVS and CDR2 FQNEAQ. This CDR3 comprises 15 residues.

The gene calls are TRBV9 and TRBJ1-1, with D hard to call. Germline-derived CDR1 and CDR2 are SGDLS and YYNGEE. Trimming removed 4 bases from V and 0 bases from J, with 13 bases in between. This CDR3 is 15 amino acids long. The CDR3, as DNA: TGTGCCAGCAGCCTTAGTACGTCTATGAACACTGAAGCTTTCTTT. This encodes CASSLSTSMNTEAFF. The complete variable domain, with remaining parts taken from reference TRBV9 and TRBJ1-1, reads DSGVTQTPKHLITATGQRVTLRCSPRSGDLSVYWYQQSLDQGLQFLIQYYNGEERAKGNILERFSAQQFPDLHSELNLSSLELGDSALYFCASSLSTSMNTEAFFGQGTRLTVV.

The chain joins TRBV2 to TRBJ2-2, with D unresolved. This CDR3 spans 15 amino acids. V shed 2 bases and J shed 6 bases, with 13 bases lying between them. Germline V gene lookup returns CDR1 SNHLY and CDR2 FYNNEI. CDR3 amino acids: CASSELRRSPGELFF. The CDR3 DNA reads TGTGCCAGCAGTGAATTGAGACGGTCCCCCGGGGAGCTGTTTTTT.

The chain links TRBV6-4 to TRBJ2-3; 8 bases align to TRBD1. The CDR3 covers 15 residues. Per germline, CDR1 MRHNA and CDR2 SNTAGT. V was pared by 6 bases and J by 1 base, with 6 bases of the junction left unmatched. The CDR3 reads CASSGQGGGTDTQYF. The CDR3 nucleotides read TGTGCCAGCAGCGGACAGGGCGGTGGCACAGATACGCAGTATTTT.

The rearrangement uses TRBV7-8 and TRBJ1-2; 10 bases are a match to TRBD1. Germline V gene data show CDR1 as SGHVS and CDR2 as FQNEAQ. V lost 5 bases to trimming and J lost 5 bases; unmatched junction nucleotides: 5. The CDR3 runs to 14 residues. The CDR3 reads CASSRGTGEYGYTF. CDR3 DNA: TGTGCCAGCAGCCGAGGGACAGGGGAATATGGCTACACCTTC.